This passage covers 8 T cell receptor beta chains from one sample sequenced in a study of blood T cell repertoires in COVID-19. TCRdb keeps only in-frame clones here, not all; method: immunoSEQ multiplex PCR. This sample carries 110,000 to 150,000 clones, around 84% of them seen once, and the ten largest clones take 5%. The sample consisted of peripheral blood. These receptors all come from a woman between 45 and 60 years old with acute or convalescent COVID-19.

V and J are TRBV6-1 and TRBJ1-1; D is possibly TRBD1 (5 bases). CDR1 and CDR2 from the germline V gene are MNHNS and SASEGT. V was shortened by 2 bases and J by 11 bases, with 12 bases between the two germline ends. The CDR3 length is 12 residues. In DNA, the CDR3 is TGTGCCAGCAGTGAAAATGCAGGGAATGCTTTCTTT. As protein: CASSENAGNAFF.

The V gene is TRBV7-2, the J gene TRBJ1-6, with D unresolved. The germline CDR1 and CDR2 sequences are SGHTA and FQGNSA. The CDR3 is made up of 15 amino acids. Deletions cut 0 bases from V and 11 bases from J, with 14 bases between. The CDR3 DNA follows: TGTGCCAGCAGCTTAGCGGAGGGAAGGAGGGCACCCCTCCACTTT. It yields the protein CASSLAEGRRAPLHF.

This chain connects TRBV5-4 to TRBJ1-2; TRBD1 matches 11 bases. The CDR3 extends over 16 amino acids. Germline values: CDR1 SGHNT, CDR2 YYREEE (reference sequence). V shed 0 bases, J shed 7 bases, and the junction held 8 bases outside the gene matches. The CDR3 loop is CASSLAAGTGGLGYTF. The CDR3 nucleotides read TGTGCCAGCAGCTTGGCGGCTGGGACAGGGGGACTTGGCTACACCTTC.

V and J are TRBV5-1 and TRBJ2-1; 7 nucleotides align to TRBD2. The CDR3 totals 14 residues. The V segment lost 2 bases and the J segment 5 bases; nucleotides outside the gene matches: 4. Germline-derived CDR1 and CDR2 are SGHRS and YFSETQ. The CDR3: CASSLAGSNNEQFF. The CDR3 bases are TGCGCCAGCAGCTTAGCGGGGTCAAACAATGAGCAGTTCTTC.

The chain links TRBV9 to TRBJ1-6, with 8 bases identical to TRBD1. The germline CDR1 and CDR2 sequences are SGDLS and YYNGEE. V dropped 7 bases and J dropped 10; count of bases not matched to a gene: 7. The CDR3 sequence is 13 residues long. The CDR3 DNA follows: TGTGCCAGCGGACAGGGAGGAGAATCACCCCTCCACTTT. Translation: CASGQGGESPLHF.

This clone has only one observation. The chain has TRBV24-1 and TRBJ2-3; D unclear. The CDR3 runs 12 residues. With 5 bases removed from V and 5 bases from J, the gap between germline ends came to 7 bases. Germline V lookup: CDR1 KGHDR, CDR2 SFDVKD. Written as DNA, the CDR3 is TGTGCCACCAGTGTTCTAGGAGATACGCAGTATTTT. Protein: CATSVLGDTQYF.

This rearrangement joins TRBV28 to TRBJ2-3, with D perhaps matching TRBD1 (5 bases). Germline values: CDR1 MDHEN, CDR2 SYDVKM. CDR3 length: 17 residues. V was cut by 2 bases and J by 2 bases, with 17 bases left in between. CDR3 protein: CASSLPGWPSYTDTQYF. CDR3 nucleotide sequence: TGTGCCAGCAGTTTACCAGGGTGGCCCAGTTACACAGATACGCAGTATTTT.

V is TRBV19 and J is TRBJ1-4; TRBD1 is a possible D gene (5 bases). The germline V and J ends were trimmed by 5 bases and 8 bases, with 21 bases remaining between them. CDR1 is LNHDA, CDR2 SQIVND, per germline (reference sequence). This CDR3 spans 16 amino acids. CDR3 residues: CASSAQTALHGEKLFF. The CDR3 DNA sequence: TGTGCCAGTAGTGCGCAGACAGCGCTTCATGGGGAAAAACTGTTTTTT.